This entry is about one T cell receptor beta chain. Its antigen is still unknown. The data stem from a study of Ad26.COV2.S vaccination and SARS-CoV-2 variants. Only in-frame clones appear in the TCRdb table, and some are missing; sequencing was by immunoSEQ multiplex PCR. The sample has roughly 330,000 clones, under 90% seen once. Germline V gives CDR1 SGHKS, CDR2 YYEKEE (reference sequence). The ends were cut back, 6 bases at V and 0 bases at J, with 12 bases in the middle. This CDR3 is built from 14 residues. Treatment denoted: 15 to 20 received Ad26.COV2.S at low or high dose, single or two shots; several received placebo; per-sample allocation not given. Day 63 after the first vaccine or placebo injection was the time point for sampling. An adult donor aged 18-55 years was enrolled in Boston. Broader study findings: Considerable breadth of spike-specific CD8+ and CD4+ T cell responses has reportedly been documented following vaccination. There was a possibility that the TCR breadth and depth analyses underestimated total T cell responses.

V gene TRBV5-5 combines with J gene TRBJ1-2; D is undetermined. Sequencing used peripheral blood, obtained in a trial of Ad26.COV2.S vaccine versus placebo. This clonotype was obtained from a person aged 18-60 years who received the Ad26.COV2.S COVID-19 vaccine or a placebo. CDR3 nucleotide sequence: TGTGCCAGCACACCCCAAACAGCTAACTATGGCTACACCTTC. It yields the protein CASTPQTANYGYTF.